These T cell receptor beta chains were read from a single sample in a study of vaccination and CD4 T cells after COVID-19. TCRdb redid the calling of the PCR reads with MiXCR, one entry per CDR3 protein. The table records some 26,000 distinct CDR3 sequences, roughly 52% of them present only once. These receptors are not linked to any known antigen. The specimen was CD4+ T cells from blood, cultured in vitro, collected before SARS-CoV-2 vaccination. The source of these receptors is a human donor who received a COVID-19 vaccine. CDR3s include the opening cysteine and the closing phenylalanine or tryptophan. D genes are given only for firm matches. Clone size, where shown, is once, few, many, or a class for clones that have expanded.

clone_size	v_call	d_call	cdr3_aa
-	TRBV5-6	TRBD2	CASSLRLAGGLTETQYF
few	TRBV20-1	TRBD2	CSARGGLARRNIQYF
few	TRBV7-9	-	CASRGGGETQYF
few	TRBV24-1	TRBD1	CATSETGVGETQYF
-	TRBV5-1	-	CASSLGDYEQYF
-	TRBV24-1	-	CATGRGLGYTF
-	TRBV3-1	-	CASSQDAGNTIYF
-	TRBV7-9	-	CASSSGHRTDTQYF
few	TRBV21-1	-	CARTPRPGEMGETQYF
few	TRBV12-3/TRBV12-4	-	CASSHTFTGNYYGYTF
-	TRBV20-1	TRBD1	CSALATGTDTQYF
once	TRBV25-1	TRBD1	CASSEYLGGVAFF
-	TRBV11-3	TRBD1	CASSLDGRQGSRELFF
-	TRBV20-1	-	CSASKTGVYGYTF
-	TRBV7-9	TRBD2	CASGLAGGLTDTQYF
-	TRBV19	-	CASSIQGSNQPQHF
-	TRBV9	-	CASSSGGKETQYF
-	TRBV12-3/TRBV12-4	TRBD1	CASSLAQGAPKEQYF
-	TRBV24-1	-	CATSDGSPETQYF
once	TRBV18	TRBD1	CASSPYRAGGTGELFF
-	TRBV24-1	-	CATQGQETQYF
-	TRBV7-9	TRBD1	CASRGGQMNTEAFF
few	TRBV7-3	TRBD1	CASSLTGGLTEAFF
-	TRBV20-1	TRBD2	CSARAFGLAGGHDTQYF
-	TRBV7-8	-	CASSPGESAYGYTF
-	TRBV6-5	TRBD1	CASSYSDRGDYEQYF
-	TRBV6-1	TRBD1	CASNHRGRGTEAFF
once	TRBV27	-	CASSWGAGANVLTF
-	TRBV28	TRBD1	CAGRAGGPNQPQHF
-	TRBV7-7	-	CASSGYLGQETQYF
-	TRBV6-1	-	CASTPGQRSYNSPLHF
few	TRBV20-1	TRBD1	CSARTGEGYTF
-	TRBV20-1	TRBD2	CSAPGAGVRDTQYF
-	TRBV7-6	TRBD2	CASSILAGVETQYF
few	TRBV10-3	TRBD1	CAIRSAGGYEQYF
-	TRBV5-1	-	CASSLSGDGNTIYF
-	TRBV5-1	TRBD1	CASAAGGYNSPLHF
-	TRBV20-1	TRBD1	CSADPGQGRGGTQYF
-	TRBV20-1	TRBD1	CSASKPTGDGNQPQHF
-	TRBV27	TRBD1	CASSLSGTGIYEQYF
-	TRBV11-3	-	CASSPPTRVGTQYF
-	TRBV6-1	TRBD1	CASTGQVVSYEQYF
-	TRBV20-1	-	CSASWGRGDTGELFF
-	TRBV20-1	-	CSARDHKTQGREQYF
-	TRBV5-4	-	CASSLGAAYNEQFF
-	TRBV20-1	-	CSATDWGGGGELFF
-	TRBV5-1	-	CASSDGARAYTEAFF
-	TRBV6-5	TRBD2	CASSYIAGDYEQYF
-	TRBV6-5	-	CASSYTYGGANEQFF
few	TRBV2	-	CASSALAGLYQETQYF
few	TRBV20-1	-	CSASPTRMNTEAFF
-	TRBV20-1	-	CSARRVPGAFF
-	TRBV6-1	TRBD1	CANHGTVFFNNQPQHF
-	TRBV7-9	-	CASSGTGTEHSYEQYF
-	TRBV20-1	-	CSAPPDGVNYGYTF
few	TRBV10-3	-	CAIRGALLSTNYGYTF
few	TRBV3-1	-	CASSQDGKSNQPQHF